Following are 14 T cell receptor beta chains from one sample sequenced in a study of identical twins. TCRdb recomputed calls from the 5' RACE reads with MiXCR, one row per CDR3 protein. The sample shows roughly 200,000 distinct CDR3 sequences, approximately 16% of them seen only once. This sample was also put to use in a study of T cells expressing NK-cell markers.

Sequenced: CD8+ T cells sorted from blood. These TCRs come from a woman aged 18-35 years in good health.

This clonotype has just a few counts. V is TRBV25-1 and J is TRBJ2-5, with D perhaps TRBD2 (6 bases). Trimming removed 2 bases at V and 3 bases at J, with 10 bases between. CDR3 length: 14 residues. The germline CDR1 and CDR2 sequences are MGHDK and SYGVNS. The DNA for the CDR3 is TGTGCCAGCAGTGAAGGAGGGTGGGAAGAGACCCAGTACTTC. It encodes CASSEGGWEETQYF.

A few counts support this clonotype. The chain couples TRBV5-6 to TRBJ2-1; 9 nucleotides line up with TRBD2. The germline gives CDR1 SGHDT, CDR2 YYEEEE. With 0 bases clipped from V and 6 bases from J, the junction kept 1 base outside the gene matches. The CDR3 consists of 14 residues. CDR3 protein: CASSLGLAANEQFF. The CDR3 DNA follows: TGTGCCAGCAGCTTGGGACTAGCGGCCAATGAGCAGTTCTTC.

This clonotype was detected only a few times. The chain links TRBV13 to TRBJ2-3; D not resolved. The CDR3 length is 15 residues. Germline V gene data show CDR1 as PRHDT and CDR2 as FYEKMQ (reference sequence). Trimming removed 4 bases from V and 0 bases from J, with 11 bases in between. The CDR3 sequence is CASSSSYSSTDTQYF. The DNA for the CDR3 is TGTGCCAGCAGCTCCAGCTATTCTAGCACAGATACGCAGTATTTT.

The CDR3 protein is CSAQARLDYEQYF. Written as DNA, the CDR3 is TGCAGTGCCCAAGCTAGGCTTGATTACGAGCAGTACTTC. This sequence joins TRBV20-1 and TRBJ2-7; D is unclear. The germline V gene encodes CDR1 DFQATT and CDR2 SNEGSKA (reference sequence). V gave up 6 bases and J gave up 4 bases, with 16 bases separating them. The CDR3 has 13 amino acids.

Only one count was recorded for this clonotype. The V gene is TRBV4-1, the J gene TRBJ2-1; TRBD2 is a possible D gene (7 bases). CDR1 MGHRA and CDR2 YSYEKL come from the germline V gene. This CDR3 comprises 17 residues. Trimming took 6 bases from V and 0 from J, leaving 18 bases between them. The CDR3 region is CASSQLGGHSSYNEQFF. CDR3 nucleotides: TGCGCCAGCAGTCAACTGGGGGGGCACAGCTCCTACAATGAGCAGTTCTTC.

This clonotype was recorded a few times. V usage is TRBV20-1 and J usage is TRBJ2-5; TRBD2 matches 9 bases. The germline gives CDR1 DFQATT, CDR2 SNEGSKA (reference sequence). Trimming at V came to 3 bases and at J to 5 bases, leaving 7 bases not matched to a gene. The CDR3 contains 14 residues. CDR3: CSASGGGATETQYF. The CDR3 DNA follows: TGCAGTGCTAGTGGCGGGGGGGCCACTGAGACCCAGTACTTC.

This clonotype was detected only a few times. V usage is TRBV29-1 and J usage is TRBJ1-2; 10 bases match TRBD1. The V segment lost 6 bases and the J segment 8 bases; nucleotides outside the gene matches: 9. The CDR3 loop spans 13 amino acids. Germline CDR1 SQVTM, CDR2 ANQGSEA. CDR3 DNA sequence: TGCAGCGTGGTGACAGGGGGCTTAGAGGGCTACACCTTC. Its translation is CSVVTGGLEGYTF.

The chain couples TRBV7-2 to TRBJ2-4; TRBD1 aligns across 8 bases. The V gene's germline CDR1 is SGHTA and CDR2 FQGNSA. V lost 8 bases and J lost 8; bases outside the gene matches: 8. The CDR3 contains 13 residues. Here the CDR3 reads CASQSGGADIQYF. CDR3 nucleotide sequence: TGTGCCAGCCAGTCAGGGGGCGCGGACATTCAGTACTTC.

In this sample, this clonotype turned up a few times. J is TRBJ2-1 and V is TRBV27, with 13 nucleotides matching TRBD2. Germline CDR1 and CDR2: MNHEY and SMNVEV (reference sequence). The junction had 10 bases not matched to a gene; V was cut back by 3 bases and J by 14 bases. The CDR3 totals 15 residues. The CDR3 nucleotides are TGTGCCAGCAGTTTCGGACTAGCGGGAGTCGCGCGCGAGTTCTTC. This encodes CASSFGLAGVAREFF.

This clonotype was picked up one time. This rearrangement joins TRBV11-2 to TRBJ2-5; 7 bases align to TRBD2. The CDR3 sequence is 16 residues long. Germline assignment: CDR1 SGHAT and CDR2 FQNNGV. Trimming cost V 5 bases and J 3 bases; bases outside gene matches: 12. The CDR3 is CASSPRVAGREETQYF. CDR3 nucleotides: TGTGCCAGCAGCCCCCGGGTTGCGGGGAGGGAAGAGACCCAGTACTTC.

This clonotype has more than one count but fewer than ten. The chain employs TRBV27 and TRBJ1-1; unclear D gene. CDR3 size: 13 residues. The V end lost 7 bases, the J end lost 4 bases, and 13 bases lay between the germline ends. Germline V gene data show CDR1 as MNHEY and CDR2 as SMNVEV (reference sequence). In DNA form, the CDR3 reads TGTGCCAGCAAGGTAAACCTAGGCACTGAAGCTTTCTTT. Its translation is CASKVNLGTEAFF.

The V call is TRBV20-1, the J call TRBJ2-1; perhaps TRBD2 as D (6 bases). V was pared by 4 bases and J by 7 bases, with 8 bases between. Germline values: CDR1 DFQATT, CDR2 SNEGSKA (reference sequence). The CDR3 runs 11 residues. CDR3 in amino acids: CSAKEGNEQFF. The DNA of the CDR3 is TGCAGTGCTAAGGAGGGAAATGAGCAGTTCTTC.

The V and J genes are TRBV27 and TRBJ2-7, with 8 bases identical to TRBD1. From germline, CDR1 is MNHEY and CDR2 SMNVEV (reference sequence). The CDR3 runs to 15 residues. Trimming took 4 bases from V and 0 from J; bases not matched to a gene: 5. The CDR3 sequence: CASSYTGGSSYEQYF. The DNA of the CDR3 is TGTGCCAGCAGTTACACAGGGGGGAGCTCCTACGAGCAGTACTTC.

The CDR3 sequence is CASSNAYFTGPSGNTIYF. The CDR3 nucleotides read TGTGCCAGCAGCAATGCTTATTTTACGGGCCCGTCTGGAAACACCATATATTTT. This chain uses TRBV11-2 with TRBJ1-3; D not resolved. Germline V gives CDR1 SGHAT, CDR2 FQNNGV. The V end was cut by 5 bases, the J end by 1 base, with 21 bases between. The CDR3 consists of 18 residues.